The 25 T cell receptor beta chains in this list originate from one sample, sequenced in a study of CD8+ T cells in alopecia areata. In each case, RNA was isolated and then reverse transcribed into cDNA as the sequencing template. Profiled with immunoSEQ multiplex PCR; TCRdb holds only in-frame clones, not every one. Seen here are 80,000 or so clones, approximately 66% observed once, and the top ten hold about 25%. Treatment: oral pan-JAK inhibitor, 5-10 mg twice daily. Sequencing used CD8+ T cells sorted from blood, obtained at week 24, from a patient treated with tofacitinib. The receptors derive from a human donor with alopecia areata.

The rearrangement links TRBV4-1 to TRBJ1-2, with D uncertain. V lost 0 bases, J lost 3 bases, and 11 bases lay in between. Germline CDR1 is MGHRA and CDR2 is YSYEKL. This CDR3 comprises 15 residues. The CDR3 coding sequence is TGCGCCAGCAGCCAAGACGGGCCAGAAGACTATGGCTACACCTTC. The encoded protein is CASSQDGPEDYGYTF.

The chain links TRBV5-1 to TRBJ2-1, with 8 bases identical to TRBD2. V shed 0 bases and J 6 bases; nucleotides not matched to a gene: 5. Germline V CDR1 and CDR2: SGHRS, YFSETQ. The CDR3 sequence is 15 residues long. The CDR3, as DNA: TGCGCCAGCAGCTTGGCGGGGGGGCCAGGCAATGAGCAGTTCTTC. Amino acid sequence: CASSLAGGPGNEQFF.

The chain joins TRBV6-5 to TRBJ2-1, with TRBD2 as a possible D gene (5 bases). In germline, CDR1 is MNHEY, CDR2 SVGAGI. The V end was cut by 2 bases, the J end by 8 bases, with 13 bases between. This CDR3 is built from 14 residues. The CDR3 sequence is CASSYRSMRDEQFF. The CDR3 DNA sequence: TGTGCCAGCAGTTACCGCTCGATGCGGGATGAGCAGTTCTTC.

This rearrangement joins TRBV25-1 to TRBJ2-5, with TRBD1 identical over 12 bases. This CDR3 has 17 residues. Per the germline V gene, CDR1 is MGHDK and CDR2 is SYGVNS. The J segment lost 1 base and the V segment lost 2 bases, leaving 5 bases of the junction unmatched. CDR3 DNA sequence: TGTGCCAGCAGTGAAGCCGGGACAGGGGGCTTCCAAGAGACCCAGTACTTC. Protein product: CASSEAGTGGFQETQYF. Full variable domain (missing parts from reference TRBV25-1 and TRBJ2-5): EADIYQTPRYLVIGTGKKITLECSQTMGHDKMYWYQQDPGMELHLIHYSYGVNSTEKGDLSSESTVSRIRTEHFPLTLESARPSHTSQYLCASSEAGTGGFQETQYFGPGTRLLVL.

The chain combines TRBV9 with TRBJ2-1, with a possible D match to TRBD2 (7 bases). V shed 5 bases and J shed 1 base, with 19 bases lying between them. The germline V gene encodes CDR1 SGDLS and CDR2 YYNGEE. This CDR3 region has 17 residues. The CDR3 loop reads CASSRGGAIQSYNEQFF. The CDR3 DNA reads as TGTGCCAGCAGTCGAGGGGGGGCCATTCAGTCCTACAATGAGCAGTTCTTC.

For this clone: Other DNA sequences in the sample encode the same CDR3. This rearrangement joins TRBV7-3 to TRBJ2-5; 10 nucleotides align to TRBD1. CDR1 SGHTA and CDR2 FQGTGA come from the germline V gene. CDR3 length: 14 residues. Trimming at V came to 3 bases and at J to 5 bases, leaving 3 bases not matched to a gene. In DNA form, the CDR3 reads TGTGCCAGCAGCTTGACAGGGGGCTTGGAGACCCAGTACTTC. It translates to CASSLTGGLETQYF.

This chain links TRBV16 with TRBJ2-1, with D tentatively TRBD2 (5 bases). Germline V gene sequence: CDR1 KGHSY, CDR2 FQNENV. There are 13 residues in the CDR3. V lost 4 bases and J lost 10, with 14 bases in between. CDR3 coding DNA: TGTGCCAGCAGCCCCGCGAGGGCCTCGGAGCAGTTCTTC. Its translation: CASSPARASEQFF.

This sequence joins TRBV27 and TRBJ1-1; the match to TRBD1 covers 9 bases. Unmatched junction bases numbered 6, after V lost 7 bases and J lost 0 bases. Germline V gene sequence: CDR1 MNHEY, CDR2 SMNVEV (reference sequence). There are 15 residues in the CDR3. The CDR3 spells CASTAQGALNTEAFF. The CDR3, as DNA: TGTGCCAGCACCGCACAGGGGGCGTTGAACACTGAAGCTTTCTTT.

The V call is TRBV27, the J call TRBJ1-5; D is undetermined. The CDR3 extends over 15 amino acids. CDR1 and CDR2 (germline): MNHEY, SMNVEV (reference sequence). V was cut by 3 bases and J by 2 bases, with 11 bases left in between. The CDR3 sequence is CASSLLGIGNQPQHF. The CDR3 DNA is TGTGCCAGCAGTTTGTTAGGGATAGGCAATCAGCCCCAGCATTTT.

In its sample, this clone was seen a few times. The CDR3 nucleotides are TGTGCCACCCTGGACGGAGGGTCGGGTTACGAGCAGTACTTC. Its protein product is CATLDGGSGYEQYF. This sequence joins TRBV15 and TRBJ2-7; TRBD2 might be the D (6 bases). CDR1 is LNHNV, CDR2 YYDKDF, per germline (reference sequence). V was shortened by 8 bases and J by 4 bases, with 18 bases between the two germline ends. This CDR3 has 14 amino acids.

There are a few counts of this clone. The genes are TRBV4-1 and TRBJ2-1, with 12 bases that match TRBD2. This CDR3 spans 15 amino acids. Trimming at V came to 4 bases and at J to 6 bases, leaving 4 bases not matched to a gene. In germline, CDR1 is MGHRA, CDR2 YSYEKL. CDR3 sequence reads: CASSPTSGGSNEQFF. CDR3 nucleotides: TGCGCCAGCAGCCCGACTAGCGGGGGCTCCAATGAGCAGTTCTTC.

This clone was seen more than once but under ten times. In nucleotides, the CDR3 is TGTGCCAGCAGCTTTGGACTAGCGGGAGTTCGCTTCTACAATGAGCAGTTCTTC. Its protein is CASSFGLAGVRFYNEQFF. The rearrangement uses TRBV5-4 and TRBJ2-1, with TRBD2 identical over 13 bases. The germline V gene has CDR1 SGHNT and CDR2 YYREEE (reference sequence). The CDR3 runs 18 residues. V shed 2 bases and J 3 bases; nucleotides not matched to a gene: 8. The full variable domain, in which reference TRBV5-4 and TRBJ2-1 provide the parts outside the CDR3, is ETGVTQSPTHLIKTRGQQVTLRCSSQSGHNTVSWYQQALGQGPQFIFQYYREEENGRGNFPPRFSGLQFPNYSSELNVNALELDDSALYLCASSFGLAGVRFYNEQFFGPGTRLTVL.

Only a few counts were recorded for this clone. CDR3 in amino acids: CASSQGFEGTGKNNEQFF. For the CDR3, the DNA is TGCGCCAGCAGCCAAGGCTTCGAGGGGACCGGGAAGAACAATGAGCAGTTCTTC. The chain recombines TRBV4-3 with TRBJ2-1; either TRBD1 or TRBD2 may supply D (5 bases each). The CDR3 sequence is 18 residues long. Germline CDR1 is LGHNA and CDR2 is YSLEER. V lost 1 base, J lost 5 bases, and 21 bases lay in between.

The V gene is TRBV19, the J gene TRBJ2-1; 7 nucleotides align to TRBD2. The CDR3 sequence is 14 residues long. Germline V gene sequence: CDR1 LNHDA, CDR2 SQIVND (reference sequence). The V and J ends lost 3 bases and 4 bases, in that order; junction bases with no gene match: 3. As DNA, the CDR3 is TGTGCCAGTAGTATGACGGGAGGATACAATGAGCAGTTCTTC. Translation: CASSMTGGYNEQFF.

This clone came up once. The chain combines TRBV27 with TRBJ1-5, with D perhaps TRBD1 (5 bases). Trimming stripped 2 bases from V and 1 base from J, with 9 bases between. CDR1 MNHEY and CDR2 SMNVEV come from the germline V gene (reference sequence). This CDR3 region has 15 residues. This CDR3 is CASSLDSLSNQPQHF. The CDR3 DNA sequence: TGTGCCAGCAGTTTAGACAGCCTAAGCAATCAGCCCCAGCATTTT.

The CDR3 DNA is TGCGCCAGCAGCTTGGTGACAGGGGAGTATGGCTACACCTTC. It encodes CASSLVTGEYGYTF. J is TRBJ1-2 and V is TRBV5-1, with 8 bases that match TRBD1. This CDR3 is built from 14 residues. Germline values: CDR1 SGHRS, CDR2 YFSETQ. Unmatched junction bases numbered 3, after V lost 0 bases and J lost 5 bases.

The CDR3 loop is CASSGPAGSVDEQFF. The CDR3 region has the DNA TGTGCCAGCAGTGGCCCCGCGGGATCCGTAGATGAGCAGTTCTTC. The genes are TRBV7-9 and TRBJ2-1; TRBD2 is a possible D gene (6 bases). V lost 6 bases and J lost 8, with 20 bases in between. This CDR3 comprises 15 residues. CDR1 and CDR2 from the germline V gene are SEHNR and FQNEAQ (reference sequence).

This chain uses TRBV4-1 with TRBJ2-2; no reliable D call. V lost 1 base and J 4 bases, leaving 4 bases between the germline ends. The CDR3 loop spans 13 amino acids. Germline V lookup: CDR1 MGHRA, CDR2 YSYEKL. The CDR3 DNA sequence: TGCGCCAGCAGCCAAGGTCTCACCGGGGAGCTGTTTTTT. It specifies CASSQGLTGELFF.

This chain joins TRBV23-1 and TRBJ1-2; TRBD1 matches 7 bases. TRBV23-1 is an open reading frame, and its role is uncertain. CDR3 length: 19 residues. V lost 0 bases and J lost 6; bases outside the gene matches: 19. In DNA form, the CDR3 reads TGCGCCAGCAGTCAATCGTATCCAGGGGTGGGCAGGGGGACGGATGGCTACACCTTC. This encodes CASSQSYPGVGRGTDGYTF.

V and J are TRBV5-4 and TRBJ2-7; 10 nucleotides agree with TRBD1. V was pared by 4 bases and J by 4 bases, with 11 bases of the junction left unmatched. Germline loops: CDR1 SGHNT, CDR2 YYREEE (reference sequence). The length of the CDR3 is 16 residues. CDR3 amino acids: CASSPPIGTGVYEQYF. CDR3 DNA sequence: TGTGCCAGCAGCCCACCTATCGGGACAGGGGTTTACGAGCAGTACTTC.

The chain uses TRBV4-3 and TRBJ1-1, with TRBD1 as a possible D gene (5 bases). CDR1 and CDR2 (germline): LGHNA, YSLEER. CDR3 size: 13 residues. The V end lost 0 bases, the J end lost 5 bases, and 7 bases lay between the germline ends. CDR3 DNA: TGCGCCAGCAGCCAAGACGGACAAACTGAAGCTTTCTTT. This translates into CASSQDGQTEAFF.

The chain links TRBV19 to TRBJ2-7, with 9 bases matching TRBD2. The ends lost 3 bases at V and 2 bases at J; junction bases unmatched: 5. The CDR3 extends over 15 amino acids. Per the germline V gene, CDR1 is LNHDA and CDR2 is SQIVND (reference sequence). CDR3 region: CASSISSGATYEQYF. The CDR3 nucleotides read TGTGCCAGTAGTATCTCTAGCGGGGCGACCTACGAGCAGTACTTC.

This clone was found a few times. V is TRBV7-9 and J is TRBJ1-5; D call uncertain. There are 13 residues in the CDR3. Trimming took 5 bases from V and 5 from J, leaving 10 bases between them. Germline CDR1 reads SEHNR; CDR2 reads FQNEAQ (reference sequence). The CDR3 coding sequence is TGTGCCAGCAGCGGATCCCCTTATCAGCCCCAGCATTTT. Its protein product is CASSGSPYQPQHF.

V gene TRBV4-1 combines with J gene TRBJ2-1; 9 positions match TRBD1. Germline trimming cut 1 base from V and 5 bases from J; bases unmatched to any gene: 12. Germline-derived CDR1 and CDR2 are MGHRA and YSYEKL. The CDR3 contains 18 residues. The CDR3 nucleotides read TGCGCCAGCAGCCAAGTCTTGCGCCGGGACAGGGCCCACAATGAGCAGTTCTTC. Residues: CASSQVLRRDRAHNEQFF.

As DNA, the CDR3 is TGTGCCAGCAGCTTACCGGGACAGGCTTTCGGCTACACCTTC. It encodes CASSLPGQAFGYTF. The chain recombines TRBV5-4 with TRBJ1-2; 8 bases line up with TRBD1. Germline CDR1 and CDR2: SGHNT and YYREEE (reference sequence). The ends lost 2 bases at V and 8 bases at J; junction bases unmatched: 8. The CDR3 is 14 residues long.